This entry is about one T cell receptor (beta chain). The data are from a study of Ad26.COV2.S vaccination and SARS-CoV-2 variants. The CDR3 sequence is 12 residues long. With 3 bases removed from V and 7 bases from J, the gap between germline ends came to 10 bases. In germline, CDR1 is SEHNR, CDR2 FQNEAQ (reference sequence). Treatment here: 15 to 20 received Ad26.COV2.S at low or high dose, single or two shots; five or six received placebo; per-sample allocation not given. Day 63 following the first vaccine or placebo injection was when the samples were taken. Profiled with immunoSEQ multiplex PCR; TCRdb holds only in-frame clones, not every one. The profile shows some 290,000 clones, 85% to 90% of them singletons.

The specimen comprised peripheral blood, sampled in a trial of Ad26.COV2.S vaccine versus placebo. The chain carries TRBV7-9 and TRBJ2-7; the D gene is possibly TRBD2 (5 bases). The source is a person aged 18 to 65 who received the Ad26.COV2.S COVID-19 vaccine or a placebo. CDR3 residues: CASSFGGREQYF. For the CDR3, the DNA is TGTGCCAGCAGCTTTGGTGGGAGAGAGCAGTACTTC. Supplemented by reference TRBV7-9 and TRBJ2-7, the full variable domain reads DTGVSQNPRHKITKRGQNVTFRCDPISEHNRLYWYRQTLGQGPEFLTYFQNEAQLEKSRLLSDRFSAERPKGSFSTLEIQRTEQGDSAMYLCASSFGGREQYFGPGTRLTVT.